The 5 T cell receptor beta chains listed next were all sequenced from one sample in a study of T-cell reconstitution after alpha-beta-depleted transplantation in children. For TCRbeta, the library was prepared with unique molecular identifiers. TCRdb recomputed calls from the PCR reads with MiXCR, one row per CDR3 protein. This table holds under 750,000 distinct CDR3 sequences, more than 20% found once. The sequences come from PBMCs, mostly from graft donor cells, collected 360 days after TCRalphabeta/CD19-depleted stem cell transplant. These receptors all come from a boy less than two years old who had a stem cell transplant for acute myeloid leukemia, so the T cells may come from the graft donor.

The chain joins TRBV6-1 to TRBJ2-1, with 10 bases fitting TRBD2. The CDR3 runs 15 residues. In germline, CDR1 is MNHNS, CDR2 SASEGT. Germline trimming cut 6 bases from V and 6 bases from J; bases unmatched to any gene: 8. This chain's CDR3 is CASSILAGIGNEQFF. CDR3 sequence (DNA): TGTGCCAGCAGCATACTAGCGGGGATTGGCAATGAGCAGTTCTTC.

The rearrangement joins TRBV14 to TRBJ2-3; D gene unclear. CDR1 SGHDN and CDR2 FVKESK come from the germline V gene. The CDR3 length is 14 residues. The V end was cut by 2 bases, the J end by 2 bases, with 8 bases between. CDR3 in DNA: TGTGCCAGCAGCCAATGGCTAAACACAGATACGCAGTATTTT. This gives the protein CASSQWLNTDTQYF. The full variable domain, rest sourced from reference TRBV14 and TRBJ2-3, is EAGVTQFPSHSVIEKGQTVTLRCDPISGHDNLYWYRRVMGKEIKFLLHFVKESKQDESGMPNNRFLAERTGGTYSTLKVQPAELEDSGVYFCASSQWLNTDTQYFGPGTRLTVL.

The chain has TRBV4-1 and TRBJ1-4; TRBD1 might be the D (5 bases). With 0 bases removed from V and 8 bases from J, the gap between germline ends came to 13 bases. The CDR3 is 15 residues long. Germline CDR1 reads MGHRA; CDR2 reads YSYEKL. The CDR3 sequence: CASSQEAGRREKLFF. Here the CDR3 DNA reads TGCGCCAGCAGCCAAGAGGCAGGGAGGAGGGAAAAACTGTTTTTT.

This chain links TRBV20-1 with TRBJ2-1; D uncertain. CDR1 is DFQATT and CDR2 is SNEGSKA in the germline V gene (reference sequence). Trimming stripped 6 bases from V and 0 bases from J, with 12 bases between. This CDR3 has 14 amino acids. The CDR3 DNA reads TGCAGTGCCCGCCGCCAGACCTCCTACAATGAGCAGTTCTTC. Protein sequence: CSARRQTSYNEQFF.

The sample holds a few counts of this clonotype. The chain uses TRBV20-1 and TRBJ2-3; 10 bases line up with TRBD2. Germline V lookup: CDR1 DFQATT, CDR2 SNEGSKA (reference sequence). The CDR3 is 14 amino acids. Germline trimming cut 2 bases from V and 4 bases from J; bases unmatched to any gene: 3. The CDR3 sequence: CSARNSGGSDTQYF. The CDR3 nucleotides read TGCAGTGCTAGAAATAGCGGGGGGTCAGATACGCAGTATTTT.